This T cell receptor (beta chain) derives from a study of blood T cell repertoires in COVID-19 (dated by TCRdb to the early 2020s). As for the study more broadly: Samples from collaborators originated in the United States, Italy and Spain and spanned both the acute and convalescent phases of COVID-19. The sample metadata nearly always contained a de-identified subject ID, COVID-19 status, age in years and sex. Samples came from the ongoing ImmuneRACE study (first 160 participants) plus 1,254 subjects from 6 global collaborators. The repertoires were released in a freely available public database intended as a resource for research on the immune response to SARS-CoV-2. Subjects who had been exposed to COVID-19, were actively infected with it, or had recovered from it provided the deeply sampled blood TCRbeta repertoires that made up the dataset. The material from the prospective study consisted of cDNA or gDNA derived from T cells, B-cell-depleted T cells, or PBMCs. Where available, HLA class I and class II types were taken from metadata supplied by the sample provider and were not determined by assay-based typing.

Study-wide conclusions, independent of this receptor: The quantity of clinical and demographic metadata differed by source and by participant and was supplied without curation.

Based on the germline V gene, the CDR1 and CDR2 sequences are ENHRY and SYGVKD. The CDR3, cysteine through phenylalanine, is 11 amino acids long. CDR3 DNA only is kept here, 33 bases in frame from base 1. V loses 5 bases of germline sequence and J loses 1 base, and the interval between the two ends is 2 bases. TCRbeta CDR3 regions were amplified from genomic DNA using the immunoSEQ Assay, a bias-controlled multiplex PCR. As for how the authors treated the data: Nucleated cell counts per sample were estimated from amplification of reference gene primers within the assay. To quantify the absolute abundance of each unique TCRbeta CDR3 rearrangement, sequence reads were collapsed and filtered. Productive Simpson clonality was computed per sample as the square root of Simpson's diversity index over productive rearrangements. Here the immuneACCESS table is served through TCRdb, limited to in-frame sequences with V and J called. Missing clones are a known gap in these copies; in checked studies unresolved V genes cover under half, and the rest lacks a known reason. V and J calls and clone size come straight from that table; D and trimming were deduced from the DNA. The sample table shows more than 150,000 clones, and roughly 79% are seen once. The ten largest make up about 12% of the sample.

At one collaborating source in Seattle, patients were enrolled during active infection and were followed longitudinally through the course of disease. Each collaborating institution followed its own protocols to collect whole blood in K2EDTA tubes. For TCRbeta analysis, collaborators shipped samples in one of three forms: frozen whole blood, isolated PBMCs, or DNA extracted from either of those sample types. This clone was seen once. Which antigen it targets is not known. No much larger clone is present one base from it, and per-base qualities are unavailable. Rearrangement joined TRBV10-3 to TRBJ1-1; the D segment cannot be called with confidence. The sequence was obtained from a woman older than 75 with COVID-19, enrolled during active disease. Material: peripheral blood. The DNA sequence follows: TGTGCCATCAGTCAGAACACTGAAGCTTTCTTT. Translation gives CAISQNTEAFF.